This TCR beta chain was captured in a study of shared clonotypes between healthy human individuals. As for the study in general: Per-donor plates numbered three CD4 naive, three CD4 memory, two CD8 naive and one CD8 memory.

Deep was the level used in running the assay. The protocol was immunoSEQ multiplex PCR, while the TCRdb copy is restricted to in-frame clones and leaves out a portion. The table shows 2 million to 3 million clones, with 90% to 95% occurring only once. This clone was seen a single time. The sequenced sample was naive CD4+ T cells from PBMCs. Specified subset: CD45RA+ positively selected. The receptor was isolated from a man younger than 35 in good health. Some clones in this sample may be carry-over from other donors' samples.

The CDR3, as DNA: TGTGCCAGCAGCCAAGGGGGACAGGACTATGGCTACACCTTC. Translating gives CASSQGGQDYGYTF. V is TRBV4-2 and J is TRBJ1-2, with 8 bases that match TRBD1. Germline CDR1 LGHNA, CDR2 YNFKEQ. CDR3 length: 14 amino acids. The V segment lost 1 base and the J segment 3 bases; nucleotides outside the gene matches: 1.